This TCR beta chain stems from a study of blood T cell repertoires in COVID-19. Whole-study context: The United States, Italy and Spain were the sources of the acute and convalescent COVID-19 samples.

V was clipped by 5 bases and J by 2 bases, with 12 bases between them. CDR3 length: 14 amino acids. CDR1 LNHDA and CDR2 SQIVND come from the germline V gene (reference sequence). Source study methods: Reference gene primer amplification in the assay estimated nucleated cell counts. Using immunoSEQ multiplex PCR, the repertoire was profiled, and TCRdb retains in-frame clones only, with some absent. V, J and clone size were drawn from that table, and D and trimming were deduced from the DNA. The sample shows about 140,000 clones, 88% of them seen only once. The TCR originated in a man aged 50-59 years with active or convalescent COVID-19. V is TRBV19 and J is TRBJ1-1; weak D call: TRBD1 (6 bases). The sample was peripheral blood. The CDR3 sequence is CASSSTGLNTEAFF. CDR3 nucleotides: TGTGCCAGTAGTTCGACAGGACTCAACACTGAAGCTTTCTTT.